This T cell receptor (beta chain) appears in the sequencing data of a study of blood T cells in healthy people across ages. Study results and limitations: Age brought a roughly linear fall in TCR beta diversity measured per million T cells. Both higher diversity and more naive CD4+ cells marked long-lived donors when set against aged donors.

The second PCR ran about 6 to 11 cycles with a sample-barcoded 5' primer and J-beta primers. TCRdb re-analysed the 5' RACE reads in MiXCR, keeping a single row per CDR3 protein. Of about 930,000 distinct CDR3 sequences listed, just under 30% are singletons. The CDR3 extends over 15 amino acids. J gave up 2 bases and V 0 bases, and 4 bases lay outside the gene matches. Germline lookup yields CDR1 DFQATT and CDR2 SNEGSKA (reference sequence). At least ten counts were recorded for this clonotype. The antigen is undetermined. PBMCs were isolated at a quantity of at least 7 million per sample. The sample also formed part of further work on T cells of mothers and their children. That investigation notes: Three healthy Caucasian mothers gave samples, and so did their six children.

The genes are TRBV20-1 and TRBJ2-1; 7 bases map to TRBD1. The receptor comes from a woman in her 40s in good health. The material sequenced was blood. The CDR3 reads CSARDMTGPYNEQFF. In DNA, the CDR3 is TGCAGTGCTAGAGATATGACAGGGCCCTACAATGAGCAGTTCTTC.